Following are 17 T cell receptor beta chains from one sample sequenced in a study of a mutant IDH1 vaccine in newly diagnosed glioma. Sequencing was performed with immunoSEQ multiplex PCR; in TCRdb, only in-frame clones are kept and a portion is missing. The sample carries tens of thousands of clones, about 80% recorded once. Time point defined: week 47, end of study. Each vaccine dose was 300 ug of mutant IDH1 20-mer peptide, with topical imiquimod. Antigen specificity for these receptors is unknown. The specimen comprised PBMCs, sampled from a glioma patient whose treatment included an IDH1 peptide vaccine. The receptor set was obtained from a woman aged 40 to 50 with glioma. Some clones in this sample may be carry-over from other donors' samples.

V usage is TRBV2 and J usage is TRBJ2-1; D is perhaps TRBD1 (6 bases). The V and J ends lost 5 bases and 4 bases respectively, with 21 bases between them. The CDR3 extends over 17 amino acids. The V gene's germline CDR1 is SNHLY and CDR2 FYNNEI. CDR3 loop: CASSKTEPRGIYNEQFF. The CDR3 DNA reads TGTGCCAGCAGTAAGACAGAACCCAGGGGAATATACAATGAGCAGTTCTTC.

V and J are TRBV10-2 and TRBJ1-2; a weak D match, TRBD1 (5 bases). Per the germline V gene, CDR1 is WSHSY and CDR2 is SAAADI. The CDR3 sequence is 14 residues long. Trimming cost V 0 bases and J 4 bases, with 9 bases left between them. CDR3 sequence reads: CASSESLTGYGYTF. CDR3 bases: TGCGCCAGCAGTGAGTCCCTAACAGGCTATGGCTACACCTTC.

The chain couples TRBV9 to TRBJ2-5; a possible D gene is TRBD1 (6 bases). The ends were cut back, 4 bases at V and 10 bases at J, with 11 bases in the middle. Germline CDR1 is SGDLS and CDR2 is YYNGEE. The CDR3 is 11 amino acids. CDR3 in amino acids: CASSPGTNQYF. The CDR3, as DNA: TGTGCCAGCAGCCCAGGGACAAACCAGTACTTC.

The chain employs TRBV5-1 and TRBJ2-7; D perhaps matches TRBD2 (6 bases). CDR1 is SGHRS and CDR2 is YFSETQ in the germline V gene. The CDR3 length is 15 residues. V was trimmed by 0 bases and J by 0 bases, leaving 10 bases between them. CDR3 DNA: TGCGCCAGCAGCTTGGAGGGTAGCGGCTCCTACGAGCAGTACTTC. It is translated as CASSLEGSGSYEQYF.

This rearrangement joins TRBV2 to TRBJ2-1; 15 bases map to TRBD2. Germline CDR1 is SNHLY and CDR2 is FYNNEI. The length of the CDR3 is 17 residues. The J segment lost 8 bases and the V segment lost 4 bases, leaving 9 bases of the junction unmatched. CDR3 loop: CASSAPGGLAGGYEQFF. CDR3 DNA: TGTGCCAGCAGTGCCCCAGGAGGACTAGCGGGGGGGTATGAGCAGTTCTTC.

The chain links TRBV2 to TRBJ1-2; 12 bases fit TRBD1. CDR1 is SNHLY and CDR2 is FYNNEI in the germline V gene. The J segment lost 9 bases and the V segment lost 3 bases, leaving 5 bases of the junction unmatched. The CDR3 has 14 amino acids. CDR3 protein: CASSDRDRGRSYTF. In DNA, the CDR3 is TGTGCCAGCAGTGACCGGGACAGGGGGCGAAGCTACACCTTC.

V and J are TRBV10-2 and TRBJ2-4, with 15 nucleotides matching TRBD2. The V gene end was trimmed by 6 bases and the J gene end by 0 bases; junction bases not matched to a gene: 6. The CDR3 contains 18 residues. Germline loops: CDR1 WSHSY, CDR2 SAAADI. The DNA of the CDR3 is TGCGCCAGCAGGGGGACTAGCGGGGGGATCGTAGCCAAAAACATTCAGTACTTC. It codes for CASRGTSGGIVAKNIQYF.

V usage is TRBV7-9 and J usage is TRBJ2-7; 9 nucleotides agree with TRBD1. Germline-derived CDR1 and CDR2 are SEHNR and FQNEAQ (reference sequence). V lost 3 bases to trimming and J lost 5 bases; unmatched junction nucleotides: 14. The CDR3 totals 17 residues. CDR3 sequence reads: CASSFPISGQGGHEQYF. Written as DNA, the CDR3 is TGTGCCAGCAGCTTCCCTATTTCGGGACAGGGTGGCCACGAGCAGTACTTC.

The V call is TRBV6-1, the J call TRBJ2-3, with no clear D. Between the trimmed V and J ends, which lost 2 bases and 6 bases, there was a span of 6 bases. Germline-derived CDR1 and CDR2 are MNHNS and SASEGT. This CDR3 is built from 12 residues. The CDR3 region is CASSEWADTQYF. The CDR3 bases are TGTGCCAGCAGTGAATGGGCTGATACGCAGTATTTT.

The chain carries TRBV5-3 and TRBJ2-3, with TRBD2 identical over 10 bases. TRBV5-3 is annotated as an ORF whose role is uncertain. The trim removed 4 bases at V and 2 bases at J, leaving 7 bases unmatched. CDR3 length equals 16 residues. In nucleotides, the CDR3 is TGTGCCAGAAGCAGTTCTAGCGGGGGCGACACAGATACGCAGTATTTT. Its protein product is CARSSSSGGDTDTQYF.

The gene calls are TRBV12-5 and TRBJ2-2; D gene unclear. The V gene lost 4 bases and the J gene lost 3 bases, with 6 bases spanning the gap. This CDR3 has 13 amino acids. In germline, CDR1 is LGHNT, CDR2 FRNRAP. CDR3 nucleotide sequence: TGTGCTAGTGGTTCGGATCACACCGGGGAGCTGTTTTTT. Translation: CASGSDHTGELFF.

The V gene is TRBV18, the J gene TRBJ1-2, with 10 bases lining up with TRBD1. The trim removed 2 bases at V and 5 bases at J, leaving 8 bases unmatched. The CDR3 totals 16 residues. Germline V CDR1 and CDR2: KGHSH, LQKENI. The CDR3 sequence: CASSPRQGAERYGYTF. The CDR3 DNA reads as TGTGCCAGCTCACCAAGACAGGGGGCCGAGAGGTATGGCTACACCTTC. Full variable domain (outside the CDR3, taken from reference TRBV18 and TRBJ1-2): NAGVMQNPRHLVRRRGQEARLRCSPMKGHSHVYWYRQLPEEGLKFMVYLQKENIIDESGMPKERFSAEFPKEGPSILRIQQVVRGDSAAYFCASSPRQGAERYGYTFGSGTRLTVV.

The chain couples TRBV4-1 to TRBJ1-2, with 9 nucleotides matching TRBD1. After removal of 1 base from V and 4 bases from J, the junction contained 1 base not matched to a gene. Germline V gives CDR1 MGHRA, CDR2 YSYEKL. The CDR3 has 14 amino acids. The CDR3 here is CASSQVGQGYGYTF. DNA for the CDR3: TGCGCCAGCAGCCAAGTGGGACAGGGCTATGGCTACACCTTC.

The CDR3 region has the DNA TGCGCCAGCAGCCCCGGAGGGATGACGGGGGAGCAGTACTTC. Encoded protein: CASSPGGMTGEQYF. The gene calls are TRBV5-1 and TRBJ2-7, with a weak D call TRBD2 (6 bases). Germline V CDR1 and CDR2: SGHRS, YFSETQ. The CDR3 sequence is 14 residues long. Trimming pared 4 bases from V and 7 bases from J, leaving 18 bases between.

CDR3: CASSYSESGANVLTF. The CDR3, as DNA: TGTGCCAGCAGTTACTCAGAATCTGGGGCCAACGTCCTGACTTTC. This sequence joins TRBV6-5 and TRBJ2-6, with D hard to call. The CDR3 runs to 15 residues. CDR1 MNHEY and CDR2 SVGAGI come from the germline V gene. V was cut by 0 bases and J by 1 base, with 4 bases left in between.

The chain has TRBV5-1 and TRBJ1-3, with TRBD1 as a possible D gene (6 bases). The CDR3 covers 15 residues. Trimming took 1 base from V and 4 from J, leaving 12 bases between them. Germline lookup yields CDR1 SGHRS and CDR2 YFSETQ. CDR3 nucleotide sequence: TGCGCCAGCAGCTTGACCGGGGGCGGGGGAAACACCATATATTTT. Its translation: CASSLTGGGGNTIYF.

The CDR3 loop is CSVQAGNYGYTF. CDR3 bases: TGCAGCGTCCAAGCGGGGAACTATGGCTACACCTTC. The genes are TRBV29-1 and TRBJ1-2; D is ambiguous. Trimming shortened V by 6 bases and J by 2 bases, and 10 bases separated the two germline ends. The CDR3 totals 12 residues. Germline CDR1 and CDR2: SQVTM and ANQGSEA.